Sequencing of this TCR beta chain was carried out in a study of PD-L1 blockade in urothelial cancer. On the study more broadly: Blood was analyzed 3 weeks (second dose) and 6 weeks after treatment start. Broader study findings: Having blood TCR clonality under the median before treatment predicted better survival.

Between the trimmed V and J ends, which lost 5 bases and 2 bases, there was a span of 6 bases. The CDR3 runs to 12 residues. The V gene's germline CDR1 is GTSNPN and CDR2 SVGIG (reference sequence). Using immunoSEQ multiplex PCR, the repertoire was profiled, and TCRdb retains in-frame clones only, with some absent. The data show approximately 32,000 clones, 65% to 90% seen once. For this clone: What it recognizes is unknown.

Patients were diagnosed with urothelial carcinoma, either locally advanced or metastatic. Patients each gave 1 to 8 samples, pretreatment and on-treatment. The chain couples TRBV30 to TRBJ2-2; perhaps TRBD1 as D (5 bases). This clonotype was obtained from a man in his 60s with urothelial cancer. The sequencing used PBMCs, collected around atezolizumab (anti-PD-L1) treatment. CDR3 amino acids: CAWQGNTGELFF. The DNA for the CDR3 is TGTGCCTGGCAGGGAAACACCGGGGAGCTGTTTTTT.